This T cell receptor beta chain was captured by sequencing in a study of shared clonotypes between healthy human individuals. Findings and limits, study-wide: Since donors were few, the genetic and exposure-history diversity represented was limited.

As to this clone: Its cognate antigen is unknown.

Unsorted samples used some 89 million PBMCs for genomic DNA. The assay was immunoSEQ multiplex PCR, and TCRdb's table has in-frame clones only and misses some. The sample consists of about 470,000 clones, around 79% of them appearing once. In germline, CDR1 is SGHVS, CDR2 FNYEAQ. The trim removed 8 bases at V and 3 bases at J, leaving 4 bases unmatched. The CDR3 runs to 12 residues. This clonotype originated in a woman in her forties in good health. Some clones in this sample may be carry-over from other donors' samples. Sequenced material: PBMCs. This sequence joins TRBV7-6 and TRBJ2-7, with 7 bases fitting TRBD2. This CDR3 is CASGDYYYEQYF. The CDR3 DNA follows: TGTGCCAGCGGGGACTACTACTACGAGCAGTACTTC.